The 16 T cell receptor beta chains below all came from one sample that was sequenced in a study of cytomegalovirus exposure and HLA in healthy donors (TCRdb year 2017). Library method: the immunoSEQ multiplex PCR assay. For the multiplex PCR, a mixture combining 60 forward primers for TCR Vbeta segments and 13 reverse primers for TCR Jbeta segments was used. What TCRdb holds here is the immuneACCESS table cut down to in-frame rearrangements. Part of the clones is not present; checked against another copy, under half of the missing clones reflect an unresolved V gene, and the others are unexplained. The sample table contains more than 95,000 clones; only one count was recorded for around 10% of them. Less than 4% of the sample rests with the top ten. The sample comprised PBMCs. These receptors originate from a man aged 25 to 45 in good health and CMV-seronegative.

This clone appeared a few times. The chain couples TRBV14 to TRBJ1-1, with unresolved D. With 0 bases removed from V and 1 base from J, the gap between germline ends came to 15 bases. This CDR3 spans 17 amino acids. Germline-derived CDR1 and CDR2 are SGHDN and FVKESK. In nucleotides, the CDR3 is TGTGCCAGCAGCCAAGATGCCCGGGGAGGGAGGAACACTGAAGCTTTCTTT. It encodes CASSQDARGGRNTEAFF.

The chain employs TRBV7-6 and TRBJ2-7, with D perhaps TRBD2 (5 bases). There are 14 residues in the CDR3. Trimming shortened V by 5 bases and J by 2 bases, and 13 bases separated the two germline ends. Germline CDR1 SGHVS, CDR2 FNYEAQ. CDR3 region: CASSPRDGTYEQYF. For the CDR3, the DNA is TGTGCCAGCAGCCCCCGGGATGGAACCTACGAGCAGTACTTC.

This clone was picked up a small number of times. The genes are TRBV5-1 and TRBJ2-5, with 10 bases fitting TRBD1. The CDR3 covers 17 residues. In germline, CDR1 is SGHRS, CDR2 YFSETQ. The V gene end was trimmed by 6 bases and the J gene end by 5 bases; junction bases not matched to a gene: 16. CDR3 in DNA: TGCGCCAGCACCCACCCAAACAGGGACAGGGGTAGGGAGACCCAGTACTTC. Its protein is CASTHPNRDRGRETQYF.

This clone was observed a few times. This chain links TRBV11-3 with TRBJ1-6, with TRBD1 identical over 8 bases. This CDR3 has 15 amino acids. The junction had 5 bases not matched to a gene; V was cut back by 2 bases and J by 8 bases. Germline values: CDR1 SGHNT, CDR2 YENEEA. CDR3 loop: CASSLLDRDDSPLHF. CDR3 DNA: TGTGCCAGCAGCTTACTGGACAGGGACGATTCACCCCTCCACTTT.

This sequence joins TRBV18 and TRBJ2-5, with 12 bases that match TRBD1. The CDR3 covers 14 residues. Germline-derived CDR1 and CDR2 are KGHSH and LQKENI. The ends lost 3 bases at V and 7 bases at J; junction bases unmatched: 3. CDR3 in amino acids: CASSPGQGAVTQYF. The CDR3, as DNA: TGTGCCAGCTCACCGGGACAGGGGGCTGTGACCCAGTACTTC.

In this sample, this clone turned up a few times. The gene calls are TRBV5-1 and TRBJ2-3; maybe TRBD2 (5 bases). Germline values: CDR1 SGHRS, CDR2 YFSETQ. V was pared by 0 bases and J by 4 bases, with 12 bases between. The CDR3 is 15 amino acids. CDR3 region: CASSLGASRADTQYF. The CDR3, as DNA: TGCGCCAGCAGCTTGGGGGCTAGCCGGGCAGATACGCAGTATTTT.

The genes are TRBV5-1 and TRBJ2-7, with 9 bases that match TRBD1. CDR1 is SGHRS, CDR2 YFSETQ, per germline. The CDR3 is made up of 15 amino acids. V lost 1 base and J lost 4; bases outside the gene matches: 6. CDR3 region: CASSLLGGQGYEQYF. The CDR3 DNA reads TGCGCCAGCAGCTTGTTAGGGGGACAGGGATACGAGCAGTACTTC.

V and J are TRBV27 and TRBJ1-2; TRBD1 might be the D (6 bases). The germline V gene has CDR1 MNHEY and CDR2 SMNVEV (reference sequence). The V end lost 0 bases, the J end lost 0 bases, and 8 bases lay between the germline ends. The CDR3 length is 15 residues. CDR3 DNA: TGTGCCAGCAGTTTATCCACAGGGTCTAACTATGGCTACACCTTC. This translates into CASSLSTGSNYGYTF.

The chain combines TRBV28 with TRBJ1-1; TRBD1 might be the D (5 bases). V lost 6 bases, J lost 5 bases, and 10 bases lay in between. The CDR3 covers 12 residues. The germline V gene encodes CDR1 MDHEN and CDR2 SYDVKM. Here the CDR3 reads CASSLGVTEAFF. The CDR3 nucleotides are TGTGCCAGCAGCCTAGGGGTTACTGAAGCTTTCTTT.

This clone has more than one count but fewer than ten. This sequence joins TRBV6-5 and TRBJ1-5, with D possibly being TRBD1 (5 bases). V was shortened by 4 bases and J by 4 bases, with 14 bases between the two germline ends. The CDR3 spans 15 residues. Germline assignment: CDR1 MNHEY and CDR2 SVGAGI. CDR3 nucleotides: TGTGCCAGCAGTTCAAACGGGGGATCGAATCAGCCCCAGCATTTT. Protein sequence: CASSSNGGSNQPQHF.

This sequence joins TRBV4-3 and TRBJ2-1; 7 nucleotides match TRBD2. Germline values: CDR1 LGHNA, CDR2 YSLEER. V lost 0 bases to trimming and J lost 9 bases; unmatched junction nucleotides: 5. This CDR3 contains 14 residues. CDR3 nucleotide sequence: TGCGCCAGCAGCCAAGATTACGGGGGGAGTGAGCAGTTCTTC. It yields the protein CASSQDYGGSEQFF.

This clone was seen more than once but under ten times. The chain couples TRBV6-5 to TRBJ1-4; 7 positions match TRBD1. Germline-derived CDR1 and CDR2 are MNHEY and SVGAGI. The CDR3 has 15 amino acids. The ends lost 6 bases at V and 0 bases at J; junction bases unmatched: 4. Here the CDR3 DNA reads TGTGCCAGCAGGCAGGGACAGTCAACTAATGAAAAACTGTTTTTT. Amino acids: CASRQGQSTNEKLFF.

This clone was found a few times. The chain has TRBV7-2 and TRBJ2-2; 9 bases are shared with TRBD2. CDR1 SGHTA and CDR2 FQGNSA come from the germline V gene. This CDR3 region has 15 residues. V lost 6 bases and J lost 2; bases outside the gene matches: 4. CDR3 sequence reads: CASRLSGRNTGELFF. The CDR3 nucleotides are TGTGCCAGCAGGCTTAGCGGGAGAAACACCGGGGAGCTGTTTTTT.

V and J are TRBV10-3 and TRBJ2-7; possible D gene TRBD1, 5 bases. The CDR3 runs to 14 residues. The germline V and J ends were trimmed by 3 bases and 4 bases, with 13 bases remaining between them. CDR1 is ENHRY, CDR2 SYGVKD, per germline. CDR3 region: CAISDGAGLYEQYF. The CDR3 coding sequence is TGTGCCATCAGTGATGGGGCCGGGCTTTACGAGCAGTACTTC.

This clone was detected a few times. The chain carries TRBV19 and TRBJ1-4; D remains ambiguous. The V and J ends lost 10 bases and 2 bases respectively, with 14 bases between them. The CDR3 runs to 14 residues. Germline-derived CDR1 and CDR2 are LNHDA and SQIVND (reference sequence). This CDR3 reads CATHNPGTNEKLFF. CDR3 DNA: TGTGCCACCCATAACCCGGGGACTAATGAAAAACTGTTTTTT.

This clone has only a few counts. V is TRBV5-5 and J is TRBJ2-7, with D perhaps matching TRBD2 (6 bases). Trimming took 0 bases from V and 3 from J, leaving 7 bases between them. Germline values: CDR1 SGHKS, CDR2 YYEKEE (reference sequence). This CDR3 has 13 residues. DNA for the CDR3: TGTGCCAGCAGCTTGGAAGCGGGCTACGAGCAGTACTTC. This gives the protein CASSLEAGYEQYF.